The sample holds a few counts of the clone carrying this T cell receptor (beta chain). Authors of the study amplified TCR beta CDR3 regions from RNA transcripts. The study used the HTBI primer set for a first-round RT-PCR of the TCR CDR3. TCRdb reprocessed the multiplex PCR reads via MiXCR and lists one record per CDR3 protein. This sample has roughly 700,000 distinct CDR3 sequences; 13% to 15% occur once, and the top ten carry 10%. The data belong to a study of T cells in Graves' hyperthyroidism and ophthalmopathy. The CDR3 has 16 residues. The V gene lost 6 bases and the J gene lost 1 base, with 17 bases spanning the gap. Germline V lookup: CDR1 SGHAT, CDR2 FQNNGV.

This chain links TRBV11-2 with TRBJ2-3; TRBD1 or TRBD2 may be the D gene (5 bases each). The source of this sequence is a woman between 18 and 30 years old with Graves' hyperthyroidism. Source material: blood. In DNA, the CDR3 is TGTGCCAGCAGTGAATTCTCCCGAGGGGGCACAGATACGCAGTATTTT. Residues: CASSEFSRGGTDTQYF.